The TCR beta chain under discussion was sequenced for a study of blood T cell repertoires in COVID-19. Overall study context: The cDNA or gDNA used as material had been derived from T cells, B-cell-depleted T cells, or PBMCs.

Per the original data handling: For nucleated cells, counts were estimated from reference gene primer amplification. This table comes from immunoSEQ multiplex PCR, and its TCRdb copy is limited to in-frame clones, with some not included. Clone size and the V and J calls come from that table; the DNA yielded D and trimming. The data show 200,000 to 250,000 clones, approximately 77% seen once. The CDR3 is made up of 16 amino acids. The germline V gene encodes CDR1 MNHEY and CDR2 SMNVEV (reference sequence). Germline trimming cut 2 bases from V and 8 bases from J; bases unmatched to any gene: 9. This chain joins TRBV27 and TRBJ1-2, with TRBD1 matching 12 bases. The origin of this receptor is a woman aged 80 or over with acute or convalescent COVID-19. The sequenced material came from peripheral blood. The chain's CDR3 is CASSLARGQGALGYTF. CDR3 nucleotides: TGTGCCAGCAGTTTAGCCAGGGGACAGGGGGCTTTGGGCTACACCTTC.